The entry below gives a single TCR beta chain sequence along with its context. Its antigen is unknown. Per-base qualities were not stored, and no clone one base away is much larger. TCRbeta CDR3 regions were amplified from genomic DNA by means of the immunoSEQ Assay, a bias-controlled multiplex PCR. Turning to the authors' computational methods: The number of nucleated cells in each sample was estimated by amplification of reference gene primers within the assay. To quantify the absolute abundance of each unique TCRbeta CDR3 rearrangement, sequence reads were collapsed and filtered. For each sample, productive Simpson clonality was calculated as the square root of Simpson's diversity index over productive rearrangements. TCRdb provides this immuneACCESS table in a form limited to in-frame rearrangements. Some clones are lacking; in checked studies, under half of them reflect an unresolved V gene, and why the rest are absent is not known. That table supplies the V and J calls and clone size; D and trimming were determined from the DNA. This sample has over 20,000 clones in its table, and around 83% of those were observed once. The ten largest clonotypes hold 48% of the sample.

Collaborating institutions collected whole blood in K2EDTA tubes following their own protocols. For TCRbeta analysis, collaborators shipped samples in one of three forms: frozen whole blood, isolated PBMCs, or DNA extracted from either of those sample types. The data belong to a study of blood T cell repertoires in COVID-19 (dated by TCRdb to 2020 to 2021). At the level of the whole study: Samples covering the acute and convalescent phases of COVID-19 were provided by collaborators in the United States, Italy and Spain. The sample metadata nearly always contained a de-identified subject ID, COVID-19 status, age in years and sex. Deeply sampled blood TCRbeta repertoires from subjects exposed to, actively infected with, or recovered from COVID-19 were included in the dataset. HLA class I and class II types, where available, came from metadata supplied by the sample provider rather than from assay-based typing. The repertoires were released in a freely available public database intended as a resource for research on the immune response to SARS-CoV-2. Samples were obtained from the ongoing ImmuneRACE study (first 160 participants) and from 1,254 subjects provided by 6 global collaborators. The material from the prospective study consisted of cDNA or gDNA derived from T cells, B-cell-depleted T cells, or PBMCs. The paper's findings and limits, for the study overall: How much clinical and demographic metadata was included differed by source and by participant, and the metadata was provided uncurated.

Counted from cysteine to phenylalanine, this CDR3 has 13 amino acids. Only the CDR3 DNA stays, 39 bases, in frame from base 1. The germline V gene provides CDR1 MNHEY and CDR2 SVGAGI. Trimming accounts for 6 bases at V and 3 bases at J, while the number of junction bases matched to no gene is 5. Sequenced sample: peripheral blood. The rearrangement combines TRBV6-5 with TRBJ2-7, and 7 bases in between align with TRBD1. The source of this sequence is a man between 65 and 85 years old with acute or convalescent COVID-19. The DNA sequence follows: TGTGCCAGCAGAAAAGACAGGGTCTACGAGCAGTACTTC. It translates as CASRKDRVYEQYF.